The rows below give T cell receptor beta chains drawn from one sample of a study of T cell repertoires in cytomegalovirus infection. MiXCR was run by TCRdb on the reads, yielding one entry per CDR3 protein. The sample holds a few hundred thousand distinct CDR3 sequences, 17% seen once. Sequences were obtained from CD8+ T cells from PBMCs. These receptor sequences come from a human donor in good health (CMV status not recorded). Some clones in this sample may be carry-over from other donors' samples. Each CDR3 is given without its conserved first and last residue. Each record gives: V gene, J gene, CDR3 length, clone size, CDR3 protein. Only some rows state a clone size, as once, few, many or a class for expanded clones.

V gene: TRBV7-6; J gene: TRBJ2-7; CDR3 length: 12; clone size: few; CDR3 protein: ASTARDGPYEQY
V gene: TRBV15; J gene: TRBJ1-1; CDR3 length: 12; clone size: .; CDR3 protein: ATSRDIGGTTAF
V gene: TRBV7-2; J gene: TRBJ1-4; CDR3 length: 14; clone size: many; CDR3 protein: ASSLAGQGAREKLF
V gene: TRBV20-1; J gene: TRBJ2-7; CDR3 length: 13; clone size: .; CDR3 protein: SARPGQSLDYEQY
V gene: TRBV29-1; J gene: TRBJ1-2; CDR3 length: 11; clone size: .; CDR3 protein: SVESSANYGYT
V gene: TRBV12-3/TRBV12-4; J gene: TRBJ2-7; CDR3 length: 10; clone size: .; CDR3 protein: ASSATRYEQY
V gene: TRBV6-1; J gene: TRBJ1-5; CDR3 length: 11; clone size: .; CDR3 protein: ASSLNKNQPQH
V gene: TRBV7-2; J gene: TRBJ2-3; CDR3 length: 13; clone size: many; CDR3 protein: ASSLDQRSTDTQY
V gene: TRBV7-8; J gene: TRBJ1-2; CDR3 length: 11; clone size: many; CDR3 protein: ASSFSENYGYT
V gene: TRBV7-2; J gene: TRBJ2-1; CDR3 length: 13; clone size: many; CDR3 protein: ASSLDSSRTRKQF
V gene: TRBV5-6; J gene: TRBJ2-7; CDR3 length: 13; clone size: .; CDR3 protein: ASSLDWAGNYEQY
V gene: TRBV27; J gene: TRBJ1-6; CDR3 length: 15; clone size: few; CDR3 protein: ASSLSLAGAVDSPLH
V gene: TRBV6-5; J gene: TRBJ2-7; CDR3 length: 13; clone size: .; CDR3 protein: ASSPAGTGFYEQY
V gene: TRBV19; J gene: TRBJ1-5; CDR3 length: 13; clone size: few; CDR3 protein: ASSIQTGGNQPQH
V gene: TRBV29-1; J gene: TRBJ1-2; CDR3 length: 13; clone size: .; CDR3 protein: SGAGNGGANYGYT
V gene: TRBV5-1; J gene: TRBJ2-1; CDR3 length: 13; clone size: few; CDR3 protein: ASSLEGQRDNEQF
V gene: TRBV20-1; J gene: TRBJ2-7; CDR3 length: 13; clone size: .; CDR3 protein: SAFPSQGAVYEQY
V gene: TRBV7-2; J gene: TRBJ1-6; CDR3 length: 15; clone size: many; CDR3 protein: ASSLYSGRAYNSPLH
V gene: TRBV6-5; J gene: TRBJ2-3; CDR3 length: 12; clone size: .; CDR3 protein: ASTPSGGTDTQY
V gene: TRBV7-6; J gene: TRBJ1-1; CDR3 length: 12; clone size: many; CDR3 protein: ASSLARTATEAF
V gene: TRBV12-5; J gene: TRBJ2-3; CDR3 length: 13; clone size: few; CDR3 protein: ASGLVLGSGDTQY
V gene: TRBV4-3; J gene: TRBJ2-5; CDR3 length: 13; clone size: many; CDR3 protein: ASSQDYGLEETQY
V gene: TRBV2; J gene: TRBJ1-2; CDR3 length: 12; clone size: .; CDR3 protein: ASSSGVTNYGYT
V gene: TRBV2; J gene: TRBJ2-4; CDR3 length: 17; clone size: few; CDR3 protein: ASSDGDFGSTVAKNIQY
V gene: TRBV18; J gene: TRBJ1-1; CDR3 length: 13; clone size: few; CDR3 protein: ASSPSSSLNTEAF
V gene: TRBV27; J gene: TRBJ2-1; CDR3 length: 11; clone size: few; CDR3 protein: ASTILGGNEQF
V gene: TRBV20-1; J gene: TRBJ2-1; CDR3 length: 13; clone size: .; CDR3 protein: SAREYGSSYNEQF